Sequencing of this T cell receptor (beta chain) was carried out in a study of cytomegalovirus exposure and HLA in healthy donors (dated by TCRdb to between 2016 and 2019). Notes on the research overall: An earlier analysis of around 600 of the donors reported more than 250 Gb of sequence data and about 100 million unique TCR beta sequences from some 180 million T cells. Approximately 310 gigabases of sequencing data and around 85 million unique TCR sequences made up an early release that covered approximately 650 HLA-typed donors. Of the 300 to 450 genotyped donors, less than 90% were placed in the genetic ancestry cluster associated with self-reported Caucasian donors. The study aimed to test whether signatures of past pathogen exposure could be identified by cataloging public T cell receptors. The T cell repertoires of around 730 subjects were profiled by immunosequencing and related to cytomegalovirus serostatus. Along with the approximately 670-subject first cohort, a separate validation cohort of over 90 different subjects was used. To predict cytomegalovirus infection status, the study brought together high-throughput TCR immunosequencing, statistical association of individual TCRs with disease status, and machine learning. A later analysis re-examined previously published TCR beta repertoires from around 670 donors and added high-resolution HLA genotyping to investigate patterns of TCR occurrence. In the later analysis, no new phenotypic data were used to find candidate immune exposures; instead, reliance was placed on TCR beta sequences and their occurrence across donors. In an earlier analysis of 500 to 650 of the donors, high-throughput TCR beta sequencing was used to judge whether each TCR beta V gene segment behaved as functional or pseudogenic. Donor age, sex, ethnicity and CMV serostatus were compiled alongside the repertoire data. In a later genetic analysis, genome-wide SNP genotypes for about 55% of the roughly 700 donors were used, and that subset was treated as a discovery cohort. Every discovery cohort repertoire had been produced on one sequencing platform. Class I and class II HLA loci were covered by the typing at four-digit resolution. The number of typed donors differed by locus: 629-630 for A, B, C, DRB1 and DQB1; 500 to 550 for DQA1; 606 for DPA1; and roughly 490 for DPB1. Because of strong linkage in the cohort, roughly five DR-DQ haplotypes were treated as single units for association and clustering. Among about 400 genotyped donors of the cohort, an average of roughly 230,000 unique TCR beta nucleotide sequences was sequenced per donor, of which roughly 17% were non-productive.

Here is what the overall study found, with its caveats: Because counts were too low, under 20 rarely observed V segments, including chromosome 9 orphons, were left out of the earlier analysis of approximately 580 of the donors. Linkage disequilibrium might explain the correlated functional status among segregating V segments, but an unknown experimental factor could not be excluded. While some public TCRs were present in many individuals, most TCR sequences turned up only very rarely across donors. The study gave a list of more than 150 TCR beta chains associated with cytomegalovirus. Specific HLA alleles were associated with 15,000 to 20,000 TCR beta sequences at a false discovery rate of 0.05 in a later analysis. Because HLA typing was unavailable for some donors at each locus, only the typed subset was used in association tests. In a later analysis, TCR association rates were found to vary across HLA loci, with the most associated TCRs seen for DRB1 alleles and the fewest for HLA-C alleles. The classifier was reported to diagnose cytomegalovirus status with high specificity and sensitivity in both the original cohort and the validation cohort. In a later genetic analysis, a missense DCLRE1C variant was associated with V-gene and J-gene trimming of TCR beta chains, and the association was replicated in an independent cohort. Assigning TCR associations to individual alleles was difficult when HLA alleles, especially DR and DQ, strongly co-occurred. This cohort had only TCR beta chains sequenced, and the lack of alpha or paired-chain data limited which features could be detected. In a later analysis, HLA-associated TCR beta chains were found to be more clonally expanded and to have lower generation probabilities than equally common non-associated chains. Roughly uniform sequencing depth across donors was assumed in presence/absence analyses, although this assumption may not hold. Broadly in line with IMGT annotations, most TCR beta V segments showed up in productive rearrangements about 87% or about 30% of the time in an earlier analysis of a few hundred of the donors. A further reported finding was that TCR beta sequences accurately predicted the HLA-A and HLA-B alleles for most subjects in the first cohort. Most CMV-associated TCR beta chains appeared to be HLA-restricted in a later analysis, and the HLA associations seemed to be driven largely by CMV exposure. According to a later analysis, parvovirus B19, influenza, CMV and Epstein-Barr virus appeared linked to several top co-occurrence clusters. A cluster of highly shared sequence variants was judged likely to be a technical artifact of the sequencing pipeline. In vitro tests confirmed that a few of the cytomegalovirus-associated TCR beta chains recognize cytomegalovirus antigens. Immune exposure information for the cohort was limited to CMV serostatus. The 87-base-pair reads could not distinguish some IMGT-functional V segments, including TRBV6-2 and TRBV6-3, so those segments were excluded. The authors suggested that the approach could potentially be generalized to other disease states and immunological phenotypes. A later genetic analysis reported fewer N-insertions in productive TCRs among donors in an Asian-associated ancestry cluster than the roughly 700-donor mean.

Note on this clone: Its antigen remains undetermined. Base-call qualities are not available, and no considerably larger clone is one nucleotide away.

The library was produced with the immunoSEQ multiplex PCR assay. A mixture of 60 forward primers for TCR Vbeta segments and 13 reverse primers for TCR Jbeta segments was used in the multiplex PCR. The CDR3 region of rearranged TCR beta genes was amplified from genomic DNA with a multiplex PCR assay. On the Illumina HiSeq System, the amplified TCR beta libraries were sequenced as 87-base-pair reads. The authors processed their data as follows. A later analysis counted tens of millions of unique TCR beta chains across the 666 repertoires, and roughly 11 million of these chains were shared by at least two donors. To remove PCR and sequencing errors, raw reads were error-corrected and collapsed into unique sequences using a nearest-neighbor algorithm that merged closely related sequences. To assign V, D and J gene segments, CDR3 sequences were aligned to IMGT reference sequences. For a sequence to be retained, at least a six-nucleotide match to both a V gene segment and a J gene segment was required. Rearrangements were called productive when the CDR3 lacked stop codons and stayed in frame with V and J; all others were non-productive. CDR3 was defined according to IMGT convention as the region running from the second conserved V-encoded cysteine to the conserved J-encoded phenylalanine. The earlier analysis of about 640 of the donors excluded any sequence lacking an unambiguous match to a single V gene segment. An earlier analysis of fewer than 750 of the donors classified V segments as functional when productive rearrangements were above 56.7% and as segregating when the standard deviation between donors was above 5%. To diagnose cytomegalovirus status from the catalog of TCR beta chain sequences, a statistical classification framework was built. In a later analysis, V and J genes were assigned by comparing TCR nucleotide sequences against IMGT/GENE-DB human TR gene sequences. A later analysis assigned CDR3 sequences and most-parsimonious VDJ recombination scenarios with the TCRdist pipeline. In a later analysis, each TCR beta chain was defined by its CDR3 amino acid sequence together with its V-gene family, and reads without a unique V-gene family were excluded. To address suspected cross-contamination and a sequencing artifact, a later analysis removed 550 to 750 highly shared, low-generation-probability nucleotide sequences. A later analysis calculated a clonal expansion index for each public chain from normalized within-repertoire ranks of inferred template counts. In a later analysis, generation probabilities were computed using a VDJ recombination model fitted to out-of-frame rearrangements, and the results were checked against IGoR. A later analysis scored TCR-TCR, TCR-HLA and TCR-CMV co-occurrence with hypergeometric tests, applying a repertoire-size bias correction to TCR pairs. False discovery rates were estimated in a later analysis by permuting HLA or CMV assignments 20 times. A later analysis grouped co-occurring TCRs with DBSCAN, adding TCRdist sequence similarity when clustering within HLA-allele-positive subsets. Co-occurrence clustering excluded repertoires with fewer than 30,000 or more than 120,000 public chains, plus five with anomalous nucleotide sharing. As stored in TCRdb, this immuneACCESS dataset retains in-frame rearrangements with V and J assigned. A fraction of the clones does not appear; measured against another copy, unresolved V genes explain less than half of the discrepancy, and the remainder lacks a known reason. V, J and clone size derive from that table, while D and trimming were established from the DNA sequence. Within this sample are fewer than 350,000 clones, with roughly 89% of them counted one time only. The ten largest clones take up about 2.3% of the sample.

The cohort consisted of 670 or so healthy bone marrow donors. Cohort members were all nominally healthy when sampled, although unrecorded immune exposures were likely present. The donor tested CMV seronegative and was one of the 352 seronegative cohort members. Every donor gave a peripheral blood sample, and the peripheral blood mononuclear cells from that sample were used for TCR beta sequencing. The Qiagen DNeasy Blood Extraction Kit was used to extract genomic DNA from the blood cell samples. The germline ends are 11 bases apart after V is trimmed by 2 bases and J by 0 bases. The germline V gene encodes CDR1 KGHSH and CDR2 LQKENI. The CDR3, cysteine through phenylalanine, is 16 amino acids long. Only CDR3 DNA is held: 48 bases, read in frame from base 1.

The sequence derives from a woman in her late teens or twenties in good health and CMV-seronegative. The sample consisted of PBMCs. The rearranged segments are TRBV18 and TRBJ1-3, with no confidently assigned D gene. The DNA sequence is as follows: TGTGCCAGCTCACCATGGCCAGGCAGCTCTGGAAACACCATATATTTT. This sequence encodes CASSPWPGSSGNTIYF.